This T cell receptor beta chain appears in the sequencing data of a study of CD4+ T cells in melanoma. The V gene's germline CDR1 is SGHRS and CDR2 YFSETQ. V lost 4 bases and J lost 6; bases outside the gene matches: 9. The CDR3 totals 15 residues. The method was immunoSEQ multiplex PCR; TCRdb's version includes in-frame clones alone and lacks a portion of them. The sample holds about 14,000 clones, around 68% seen once. The source of this sequence is a human donor with melanoma. The V and J genes are TRBV5-1 and TRBJ1-1, with 10 nucleotides matching TRBD1. The sample taken for sequencing was cells from a culture (not recorded whether cultured in vitro). In DNA, the CDR3 is TGCGCCAGCAGCAGCACCGGGACAGGGGTTGCTGAAGCTTTCTTT. Translated, it gives CASSSTGTGVAEAFF.